This TCR beta chain came from a study of blood T cell repertoires in COVID-19. Whole-study context: COVID-19 samples collected from the United States, Italy and Spain covered acute and convalescent phases. T cells, B-cell-depleted T cells, or PBMCs provided the cDNA or gDNA that served as material.

In the authors' methods: Estimated nucleated cell counts came from reference gene primer amplification. TCRdb's copy holds only in-frame clones and misses some; the assay was immunoSEQ multiplex PCR. V and J calls and clone size are those listed in that table; D and trimming were worked out from the DNA. The sample has 35,000 to 45,000 clones; more than 70% are singletons. This CDR3 is 13 amino acids long. V trimming: 6 bases; J trimming: 3 bases; junction bases outside the gene matches: 4. CDR1 and CDR2 from the germline V gene are SQVTM and ANQGSEA. The receptor was isolated from a human donor in a cohort sampled during active COVID-19. The sequencing input was peripheral blood. This chain links TRBV29-1 with TRBJ1-5; TRBD1 aligns across 8 bases. CDR3 DNA sequence: TGCAGCGTAGCGGGACAGGTCAATCAGCCCCAGCATTTT. Protein product: CSVAGQVNQPQHF.